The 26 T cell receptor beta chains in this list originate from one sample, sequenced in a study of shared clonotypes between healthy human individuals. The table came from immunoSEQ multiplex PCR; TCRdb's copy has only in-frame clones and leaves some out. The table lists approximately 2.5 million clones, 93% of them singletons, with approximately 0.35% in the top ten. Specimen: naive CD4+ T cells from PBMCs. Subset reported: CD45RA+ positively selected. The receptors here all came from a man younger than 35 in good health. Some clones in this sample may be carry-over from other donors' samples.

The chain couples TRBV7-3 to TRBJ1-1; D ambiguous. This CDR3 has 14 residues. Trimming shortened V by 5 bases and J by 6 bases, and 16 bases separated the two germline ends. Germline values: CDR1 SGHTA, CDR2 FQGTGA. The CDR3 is CASSPGPGEAEAFF. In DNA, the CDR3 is TGTGCCAGCAGCCCTGGGCCGGGCGAGGCTGAAGCTTTCTTT.

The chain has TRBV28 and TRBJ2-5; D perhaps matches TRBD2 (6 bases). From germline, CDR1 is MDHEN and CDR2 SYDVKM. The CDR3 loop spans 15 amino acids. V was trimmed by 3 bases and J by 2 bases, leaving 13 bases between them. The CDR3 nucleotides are TGTGCCAGCAGTTTCGGTGGGAGGTCTCAAGAGACCCAGTACTTC. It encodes CASSFGGRSQETQYF.

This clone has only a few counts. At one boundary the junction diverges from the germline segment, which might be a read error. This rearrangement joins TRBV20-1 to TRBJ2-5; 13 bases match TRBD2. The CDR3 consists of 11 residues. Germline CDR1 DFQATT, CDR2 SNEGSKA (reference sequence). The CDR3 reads CSAGTSGAADF. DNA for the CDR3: TGCAGTGCAGGGACTAGCGGGGCGGCGGACTTC.

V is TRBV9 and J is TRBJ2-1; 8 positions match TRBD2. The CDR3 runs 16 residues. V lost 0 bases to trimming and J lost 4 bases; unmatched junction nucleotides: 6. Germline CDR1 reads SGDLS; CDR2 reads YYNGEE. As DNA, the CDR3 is TGTGCCAGCAGCGTAGTAGGTAGCGGGACGTACAATGAGCAGTTCTTC. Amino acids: CASSVVGSGTYNEQFF.

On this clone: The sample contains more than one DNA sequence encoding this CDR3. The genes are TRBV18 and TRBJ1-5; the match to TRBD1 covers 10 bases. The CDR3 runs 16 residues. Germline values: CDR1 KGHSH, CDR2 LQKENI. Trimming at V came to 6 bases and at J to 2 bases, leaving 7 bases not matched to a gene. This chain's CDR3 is CASSPGQGGGNQPQHF. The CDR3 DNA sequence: TGTGCCAGCTCGCCAGGACAGGGGGGTGGCAATCAGCCCCAGCATTTT.

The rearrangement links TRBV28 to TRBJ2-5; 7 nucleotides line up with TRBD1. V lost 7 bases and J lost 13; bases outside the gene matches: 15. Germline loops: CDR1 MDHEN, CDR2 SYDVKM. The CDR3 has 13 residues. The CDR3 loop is CASTPGQRSSRYF. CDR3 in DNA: TGTGCCAGCACTCCGGGACAGCGATCCTCTCGGTACTTC.

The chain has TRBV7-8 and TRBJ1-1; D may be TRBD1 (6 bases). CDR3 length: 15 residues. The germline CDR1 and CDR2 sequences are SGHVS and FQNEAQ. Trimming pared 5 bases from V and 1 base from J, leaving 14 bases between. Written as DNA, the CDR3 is TGTGCCAGCAGCCAACAGGGCCCTTCGAACACTGAAGCTTTCTTT. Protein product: CASSQQGPSNTEAFF. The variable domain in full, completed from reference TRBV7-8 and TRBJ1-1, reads GAGVSQSPRYKVAKRGQDVALRCDPISGHVSLFWYQQALGQGPEFLTYFQNEAQLDKSGLPSDRFFAERPEGSVSTLKIQRTQQEDSAVYLCASSQQGPSNTEAFFGQGTRLTVV.

The CDR3 spells CATSRPGENTEAFF. In nucleotides, the CDR3 is TGTGCCACCAGCAGACCAGGGGAGAACACTGAAGCTTTCTTT. The chain is built from TRBV15 and TRBJ1-1, with a weak D call TRBD1 (6 bases). Trimming took 2 bases from V and 1 from J, leaving 8 bases between them. CDR1 LNHNV and CDR2 YYDKDF come from the germline V gene (reference sequence). The CDR3 spans 14 residues.

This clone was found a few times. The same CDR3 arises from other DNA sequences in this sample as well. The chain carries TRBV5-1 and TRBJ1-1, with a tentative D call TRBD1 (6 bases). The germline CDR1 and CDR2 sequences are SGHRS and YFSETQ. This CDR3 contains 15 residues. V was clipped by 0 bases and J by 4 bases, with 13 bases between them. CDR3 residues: CASSLVPGESTEAFF. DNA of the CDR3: TGCGCCAGCAGCTTGGTTCCAGGGGAGTCCACTGAAGCTTTCTTT.

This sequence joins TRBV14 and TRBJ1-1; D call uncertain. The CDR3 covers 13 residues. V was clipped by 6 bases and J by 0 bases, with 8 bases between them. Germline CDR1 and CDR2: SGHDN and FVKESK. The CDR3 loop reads CASSWQLNTEAFF. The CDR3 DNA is TGTGCCAGCAGTTGGCAGTTGAACACTGAAGCTTTCTTT.

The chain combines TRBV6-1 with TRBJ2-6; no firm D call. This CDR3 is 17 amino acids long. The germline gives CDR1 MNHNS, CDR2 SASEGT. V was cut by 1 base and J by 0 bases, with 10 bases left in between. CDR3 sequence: CASSEEYSHSGANVLTF. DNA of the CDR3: TGTGCCAGCAGTGAAGAATACAGTCACTCTGGGGCCAACGTCCTGACTTTC.

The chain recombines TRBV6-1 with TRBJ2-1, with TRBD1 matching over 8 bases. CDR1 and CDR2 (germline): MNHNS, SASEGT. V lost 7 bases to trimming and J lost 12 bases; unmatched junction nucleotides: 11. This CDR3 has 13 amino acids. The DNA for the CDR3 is TGTGCCAGCACGCGAGACAGGGGATTTTTGCAGTTCTTC. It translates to CASTRDRGFLQFF.

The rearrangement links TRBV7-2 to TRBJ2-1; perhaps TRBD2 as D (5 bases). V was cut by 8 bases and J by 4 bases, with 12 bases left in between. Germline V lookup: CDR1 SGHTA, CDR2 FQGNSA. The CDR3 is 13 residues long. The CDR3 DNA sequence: TGTGCCAGCCTCAAGACGGGATACAATGAGCAGTTCTTC. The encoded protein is CASLKTGYNEQFF.

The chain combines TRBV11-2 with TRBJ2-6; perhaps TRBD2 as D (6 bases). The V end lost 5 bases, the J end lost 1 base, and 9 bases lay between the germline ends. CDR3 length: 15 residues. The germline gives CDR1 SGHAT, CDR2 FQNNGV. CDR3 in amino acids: CASSRRGSGANVLTF. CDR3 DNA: TGTGCCAGCAGCAGGCGGGGATCTGGGGCCAACGTCCTGACTTTC.

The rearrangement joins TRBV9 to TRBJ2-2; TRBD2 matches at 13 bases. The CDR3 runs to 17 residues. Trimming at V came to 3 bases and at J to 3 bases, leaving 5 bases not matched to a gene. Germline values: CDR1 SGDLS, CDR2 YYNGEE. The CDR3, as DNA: TGTGCCAGCAGCGCACTAGGACTAGCGGGAGACACCGGGGAGCTGTTTTTT. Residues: CASSALGLAGDTGELFF. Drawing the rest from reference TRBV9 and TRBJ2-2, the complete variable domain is DSGVTQTPKHLITATGQRVTLRCSPRSGDLSVYWYQQSLDQGLQFLIQYYNGEERAKGNILERFSAQQFPDLHSELNLSSLELGDSALYFCASSALGLAGDTGELFFGEGSRLTVL.

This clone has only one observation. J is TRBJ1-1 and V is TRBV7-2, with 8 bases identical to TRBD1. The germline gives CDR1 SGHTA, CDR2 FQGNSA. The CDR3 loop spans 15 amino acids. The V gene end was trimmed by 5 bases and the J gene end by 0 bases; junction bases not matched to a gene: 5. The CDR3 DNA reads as TGTGCCAGCAGCGCCAGACAGGGGCTGAACACTGAAGCTTTCTTT. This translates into CASSARQGLNTEAFF.

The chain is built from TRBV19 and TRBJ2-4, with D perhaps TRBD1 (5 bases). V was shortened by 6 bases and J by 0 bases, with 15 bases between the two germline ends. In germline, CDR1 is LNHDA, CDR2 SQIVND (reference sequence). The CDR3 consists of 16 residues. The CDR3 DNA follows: TGTGCCAGTAGCCAAGGACAACAAGTAGCCAAAAACATTCAGTACTTC. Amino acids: CASSQGQQVAKNIQYF.

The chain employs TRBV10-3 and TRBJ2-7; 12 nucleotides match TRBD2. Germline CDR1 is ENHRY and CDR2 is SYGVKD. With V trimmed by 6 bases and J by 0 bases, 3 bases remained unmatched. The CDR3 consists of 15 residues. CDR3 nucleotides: TGTGCCATCAGCGGACTAGCGGGGAGCTCCTACGAGCAGTACTTC. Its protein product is CAISGLAGSSYEQYF.

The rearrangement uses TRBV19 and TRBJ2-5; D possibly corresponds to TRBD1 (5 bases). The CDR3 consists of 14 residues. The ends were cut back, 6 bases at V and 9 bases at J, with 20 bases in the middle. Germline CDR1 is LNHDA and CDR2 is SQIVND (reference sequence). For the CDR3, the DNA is TGTGCCAGTAGGAGGCGGCCAGAGGCAGGGCCCCAGTACTTC. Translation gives CASRRRPEAGPQYF.

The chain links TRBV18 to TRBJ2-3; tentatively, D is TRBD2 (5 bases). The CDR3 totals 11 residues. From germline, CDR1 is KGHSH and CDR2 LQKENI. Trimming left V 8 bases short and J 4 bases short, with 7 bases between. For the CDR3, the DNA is TGTGCCAGCCTCGGGGCAGATACGCAGTATTTT. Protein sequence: CASLGADTQYF.

The CDR3 nucleotides are TGTGCCAGCAGCGTAGTTGATATGGGCGGGGAGCTGTTTTTT. The encoded protein is CASSVVDMGGELFF. The rearrangement links TRBV9 to TRBJ2-2; D not certain. The CDR3 is 14 amino acids. Between the trimmed V and J ends, which lost 0 bases and 7 bases, there was a span of 10 bases. Germline V CDR1 and CDR2: SGDLS, YYNGEE. Full variable domain (missing parts from reference TRBV9 and TRBJ2-2): DSGVTQTPKHLITATGQRVTLRCSPRSGDLSVYWYQQSLDQGLQFLIQYYNGEERAKGNILERFSAQQFPDLHSELNLSSLELGDSALYFCASSVVDMGGELFFGEGSRLTVL.

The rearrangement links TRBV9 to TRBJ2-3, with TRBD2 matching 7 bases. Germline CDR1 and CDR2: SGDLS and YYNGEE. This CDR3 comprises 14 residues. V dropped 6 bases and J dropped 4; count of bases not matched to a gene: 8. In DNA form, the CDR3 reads TGTGCCAGCACAAAAATCGCGGGGGCAGATACGCAGTATTTT. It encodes CASTKIAGADTQYF.

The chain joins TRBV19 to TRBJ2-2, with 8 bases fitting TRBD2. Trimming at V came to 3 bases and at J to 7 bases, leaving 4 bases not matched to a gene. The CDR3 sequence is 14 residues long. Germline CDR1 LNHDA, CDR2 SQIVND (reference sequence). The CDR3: CASSIGLAGGELFF. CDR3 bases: TGTGCCAGTAGTATCGGGCTAGCGGGCGGGGAGCTGTTTTTT.

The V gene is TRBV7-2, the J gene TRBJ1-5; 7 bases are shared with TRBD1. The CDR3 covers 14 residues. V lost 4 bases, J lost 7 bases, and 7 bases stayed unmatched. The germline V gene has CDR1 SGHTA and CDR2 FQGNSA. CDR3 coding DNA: TGTGCCAGCAGCTCGCGAGGGGGCGAACAGCCCCAGCATTTT. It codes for CASSSRGGEQPQHF. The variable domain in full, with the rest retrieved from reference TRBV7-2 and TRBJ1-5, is GAGVSQSPSNKVTEKGKDVELRCDPISGHTALYWYRQSLGQGLEFLIYFQGNSAPDKSGLPSDRFSAERTGGSVSTLTIQRTQQEDSAVYLCASSSRGGEQPQHFGDGTRLSIL.

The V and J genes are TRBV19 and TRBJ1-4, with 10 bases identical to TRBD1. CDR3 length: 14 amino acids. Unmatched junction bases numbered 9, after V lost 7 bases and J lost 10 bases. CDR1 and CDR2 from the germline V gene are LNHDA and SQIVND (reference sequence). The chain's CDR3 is CASTSGTGARKLFF. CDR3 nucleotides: TGTGCCAGTACTTCCGGGACAGGGGCGAGAAAACTGTTTTTT. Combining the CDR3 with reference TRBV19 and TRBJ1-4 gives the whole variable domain DGGITQSPKYLFRKEGQNVTLSCEQNLNHDAMYWYRQDPGQGLRLIYYSQIVNDFQKGDIAEGYSVSREKKESFPLTVTSAQKNPTAFYLCASTSGTGARKLFFGSGTQLSVL.

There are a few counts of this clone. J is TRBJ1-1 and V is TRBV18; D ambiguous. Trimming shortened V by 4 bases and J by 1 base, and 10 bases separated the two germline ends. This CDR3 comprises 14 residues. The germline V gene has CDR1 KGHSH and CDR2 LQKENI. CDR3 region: CASSLPQENTEAFF. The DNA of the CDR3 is TGTGCCAGCTCACTACCCCAGGAGAACACTGAAGCTTTCTTT.